Listed here is a single TCR beta chain. Its antigen is as yet unknown. The entry originates in a study of T cell repertoires in ileal Crohn's disease. The table came from immunoSEQ multiplex PCR; TCRdb's copy has only in-frame clones and leaves some out. The sample holds 8,000 to 10,000 clones, about 80% seen once. The CDR3 covers 14 residues. The V gene end was trimmed by 4 bases and the J gene end by 1 base; junction bases not matched to a gene: 2. Germline V lookup: CDR1 LGHNT, CDR2 FRNRAP. Study-level findings and limits: Postoperative endoscopy occurred within one year, median about 7.5 months. Clonal expansions were more frequent in active smokers than non-smokers at surgery.

Time point of the sample: neoterminal ileum biopsy at postoperative endoscopy, about 6 months after surgery. The sequence was obtained from an adult with Crohn's disease. The rearrangement links TRBV12-5 to TRBJ2-3; 7 bases fit TRBD1. Sequenced input: ileal tissue. CDR3 sequence reads: CASGSGQGTDTQYF. The CDR3 DNA reads as TGTGCTAGTGGTTCCGGACAGGGCACAGATACGCAGTATTTT.